This TCR beta chain comes out of a study of vaccination effects on CD4 cells after COVID-19. Across the study: Samples collected post-vaccine were obtained a median of 72 days after the second dose.

Antigen-specific CD4+ T cells expanded by the ViraFEST assay with viral peptide pools were then sequenced. Cells that had been cultured for less than 13 days were the source of isolated CD4+ T cells. Two doses of BNT162b2 or mRNA-1273 vaccine were administered to participants. Nucleocapsid antibodies stayed negative before and after vaccination, showing no earlier SARS-CoV-2 infection. The sample holds one count of this clone. Its antigen is currently unknown. Sequenced by immunoSEQ multiplex PCR; TCRdb stores in-frame clones only, minus some. The profile shows approximately 28,000 clones, roughly 77% of them singletons. The sequence was collected from a human donor who received a COVID-19 vaccine. The sample in question was CD4+ T cells from PBMCs cultured with HCoV-229E spike peptides, obtained after COVID-19 vaccination.

The CDR3 nucleotides are TGTGCCAGCAGCCCCTTGGGAGGGGGTACCGGGGAGCTGTTTTTT. This translates into CASSPLGGGTGELFF. The chain couples TRBV3-1 (or the pseudogene TRBV3-2) to TRBJ2-2; maybe TRBD2 (7 bases). The germline gives CDR1 LGHDT, CDR2 YNNKEL (reference sequence). The V and J ends lost 4 bases and 5 bases respectively, with 14 bases between them. The CDR3 spans 15 residues.